The entry below gives a single T cell receptor (beta chain) sequence along with its context. Germline V lookup: CDR1 SGHTA, CDR2 FQGTGA. The CDR3 runs to 17 residues. The V segment lost 4 bases and the J segment 3 bases; nucleotides outside the gene matches: 6. This entry is derived from a study of sequential checkpoint blockade in melanoma. TCRdb keeps only in-frame clones here, not all; method: immunoSEQ multiplex PCR. The table has 17,000 or so clones, just under 75% seen once. Treatment: randomized to nivolumab then ipilimumab (arm A) or the reverse (arm B). V usage is TRBV7-3 and J usage is TRBJ2-2; 12 bases fit TRBD2. The sequences come from CD8+ T cells sorted from blood (inferred from file names), collected from a patient given nivolumab and ipilimumab in sequence. This sequence was found in a human donor with melanoma. CDR3 nucleotides: TGTGCCAGCAGCTCTTACCTAGCGGGAGGGCACACCGGGGAGCTGTTTTTT. Amino acid sequence: CASSSYLAGGHTGELFF.